Below, 11 T cell receptor beta chains from the same sample are listed, as sequenced in a study of long-term antiretroviral therapy in people with HIV. The libraries were made with immunoSEQ v3.0 at survey level. The method was immunoSEQ multiplex PCR; TCRdb's version includes in-frame clones alone and lacks a portion of them. The repertoire holds over 20,000 clones, 86% seen once, with 3.6% in the top ten. Specimen: unsorted PBMCs, collected 1.9 years after starting antiretroviral therapy. The source is a woman in her thirties with HIV.

J is TRBJ2-5 and V is TRBV6-1; 9 positions agree with TRBD1. The ends lost 4 bases at V and 5 bases at J; junction bases unmatched: 14. The CDR3 totals 17 residues. From germline, CDR1 is MNHNS and CDR2 SASEGT. CDR3 nucleotide sequence: TGTGCCAGCAGTGTCTACTCCGGGACAGGGATTCGGGAGACCCAGTACTTC. This encodes CASSVYSGTGIRETQYF.

The chain is built from TRBV5-1 and TRBJ2-6, with no clear D. Germline assignment: CDR1 SGHRS and CDR2 YFSETQ. Trimming left V 1 base short and J 4 bases short, with 9 bases between. This CDR3 region has 15 residues. In DNA, the CDR3 is TGCGCCAGCAGCTTGTTCCAGGCCGGGGCCAACGTCCTGACTTTC. Its translation: CASSLFQAGANVLTF. Full variable domain (missing parts from reference TRBV5-1 and TRBJ2-6): KAGVTQTPRYLIKTRGQQVTLSCSPISGHRSVSWYQQTPGQGLQFLFEYFSETQRNKGNFPGRFSGRQFSNSRSEMNVSTLELGDSALYLCASSLFQAGANVLTFGAGSRLTVL.

This clone was recorded a few times. The rearrangement links TRBV9 to TRBJ2-2, with D tentatively TRBD1 (6 bases). The CDR3 is 14 amino acids. Trimming took 4 bases from V and 1 from J, leaving 8 bases between them. Germline loops: CDR1 SGDLS, CDR2 YYNGEE. The CDR3 nucleotides are TGTGCCAGCAGCACGGACAGGAACACCGGGGAGCTGTTTTTT. Amino acid sequence: CASSTDRNTGELFF.

The J gene is TRBJ1-4, the V gene TRBV7-2; D might be TRBD1 (6 bases). CDR3 length: 15 amino acids. Germline V gene sequence: CDR1 SGHTA, CDR2 FQGNSA. Trimming took 6 bases from V and 4 from J, leaving 15 bases between them. The CDR3 DNA follows: TGTGCCAGCAGTCGAGGGGGGCGACTTAATGAAAAACTGTTTTTT. Its protein is CASSRGGRLNEKLFF.

This sequence joins TRBV2 and TRBJ2-7, with D uncertain. V dropped 7 bases and J dropped 0 bases, with 7 bases sitting between them. The CDR3 has 12 residues. From germline, CDR1 is SNHLY and CDR2 FYNNEI. The CDR3 region has the DNA TGTGCCAGCACCATCCACTCCTACGAGCAGTACGTC. This sequence encodes CASTIHSYEQYV.

The chain carries TRBV6-5 and TRBJ1-1; no reliable D call. This CDR3 contains 13 residues. Trimming stripped 2 bases from V and 4 bases from J, with 8 bases between. Germline loops: CDR1 MNHEY, CDR2 SVGAGI. CDR3 residues: CASSYPGSTEAFF. Written as DNA, the CDR3 is TGTGCCAGCAGTTACCCGGGTAGCACTGAAGCTTTCTTT.

The J gene is TRBJ2-6, the V gene TRBV7-3, with D uncertain. This CDR3 contains 14 residues. The germline V gene encodes CDR1 SGHTA and CDR2 FQGTGA. V lost 3 bases to trimming and J lost 0 bases, with 3 bases between them. DNA of the CDR3: TGTGCCAGCAGCTTCAGCTCTGGGGCCAACGTCCTGACTTTC. Translating gives CASSFSSGANVLTF.

The chain joins TRBV7-3 to TRBJ1-5; no reliable D call. This CDR3 contains 17 residues. V dropped 0 bases and J dropped 0 bases, with 12 bases sitting between them. Germline CDR1 SGHTA, CDR2 FQGTGA. CDR3 amino acids: CASSLTTALCSNQPQHF. CDR3 nucleotides: TGTGCCAGCAGCTTAACCACAGCACTGTGTAGCAATCAGCCCCAGCATTTT.

V and J are TRBV9 and TRBJ1-6; 7 bases map to TRBD1. After removal of 6 bases from V and 9 bases from J, the junction contained 12 bases not matched to a gene. The CDR3 runs 15 residues. CDR1 is SGDLS, CDR2 YYNGEE, per germline. This chain's CDR3 is CASNDDREGVSPLHF. CDR3 DNA sequence: TGTGCCAGCAACGATGACAGGGAAGGGGTTTCACCCCTCCACTTT.

J is TRBJ1-5 and V is TRBV18; tentative D call: TRBD1 (6 bases). Germline assignment: CDR1 KGHSH and CDR2 LQKENI. The germline V and J ends were trimmed by 3 bases and 1 base, with 10 bases remaining between them. CDR3 size: 15 residues. The CDR3 reads CASSPGGWSNQPQHF. As DNA, the CDR3 is TGTGCCAGCTCACCGGGGGGCTGGAGCAATCAGCCCCAGCATTTT.

The V gene is TRBV29-1, the J gene TRBJ1-2; TRBD1 matches 10 bases. The CDR3 is 15 amino acids. CDR1 SQVTM and CDR2 ANQGSEA come from the germline V gene. V lost 0 bases to trimming and J lost 5 bases; unmatched junction nucleotides: 6. In DNA form, the CDR3 reads TGCAGCGTTGAAGATCGTGGACAGGGGGTGTATGGCTACACCTTC. It codes for CSVEDRGQGVYGYTF.